The table lists the clone carrying this T cell receptor (beta chain) with a few counts. This sample is part of a study of T-cell memory formation after mild COVID-19. V gave up 3 bases and J gave up 8 bases; unmatched junction bases: 8. The CDR3 is 15 amino acids. Germline values: CDR1 WSHSY, CDR2 SAAADI. A single record per CDR3 protein comes from TCRdb applying MiXCR to the 5' RACE reads. The table shows 500,000 to 650,000 distinct CDR3 sequences, with about 20% occurring only once. V and J are TRBV10-2 and TRBJ2-1, with TRBD1 matching over 9 bases. Sequenced material: PBMCs or a T cell subset sorted from them (not recorded which). This receptor was obtained from an adult woman who had mild COVID-19 (a few samples of this study predate the infection). Cell type and time point are not known. The CDR3 here is CASSDPDRGIYEQFF. The DNA of the CDR3 is TGCGCCAGCAGTGACCCGGACAGGGGAATTTATGAGCAGTTCTTC.